The 27 T cell receptor beta chains presented below share a single source sample, sequenced in a study of OX40 agonist ivuxolimab in advanced cancers. Sequenced by immunoSEQ multiplex PCR; TCRdb stores in-frame clones only, minus some. The sample includes some 35,000 clones, 70% to 90% seen only once; the top ten take 39%. Sequenced here: CD4+ or CD8+ T cells sorted from blood, sampled in a trial of the OX40 agonist ivuxolimab. The receptors were gathered from an adult with an advanced solid tumor such as melanoma, head and neck, liver or kidney cancer.

The V gene is TRBV7-3, the J gene TRBJ2-5; no clear D. The CDR3 totals 13 residues. Germline V gene sequence: CDR1 SGHTA, CDR2 FQGTGA. V was trimmed by 2 bases and J by 4 bases, leaving 8 bases between them. The CDR3 here is CASSLQTGETQYF. Here the CDR3 DNA reads TGTGCCAGCAGCTTACAGACGGGAGAGACCCAGTACTTC.

The V gene is TRBV6-5, the J gene TRBJ1-4, with D possibly being TRBD1 (5 bases). The CDR3 runs 15 residues. V lost 2 bases and J lost 1, with 8 bases in between. Germline V gives CDR1 MNHEY, CDR2 SVGAGI. CDR3 protein: CASSYAGRTNEKLFF. CDR3 nucleotide sequence: TGTGCCAGCAGTTACGCAGGGAGAACTAATGAAAAACTGTTTTTT.

This clone came up many times. The chain is built from TRBV6-1 and TRBJ1-5, with D tentatively TRBD1 (6 bases). Trimming shortened V by 9 bases and J by 5 bases, and 14 bases separated the two germline ends. CDR1 and CDR2 from the germline V gene are MNHNS and SASEGT. This CDR3 region has 13 residues. DNA for the CDR3: TGTGCCAGTACAAAGGACAGACATCAGCCCCAGCATTTT. Amino acids: CASTKDRHQPQHF.

The J gene is TRBJ2-1, the V gene TRBV5-1; TRBD2 aligns across 9 bases. Germline V gene sequence: CDR1 SGHRS, CDR2 YFSETQ. This CDR3 spans 15 amino acids. V was clipped by 8 bases and J by 6 bases; unmatched bases: 12. CDR3: CASSKGLASGNEQFF. DNA for the CDR3: TGCGCCAGTTCGAAGGGACTAGCTTCGGGCAATGAGCAGTTCTTC.

The rearrangement uses TRBV19 and TRBJ1-4, with D unresolved. This CDR3 comprises 15 residues. Looked up from germline, CDR1 is LNHDA and CDR2 is SQIVND (reference sequence). The V end lost 3 bases, the J end lost 7 bases, and 15 bases lay between the germline ends. The CDR3 reads CASSIRPVWGEKLFF. CDR3 in DNA: TGTGCCAGTAGTATCAGACCTGTTTGGGGTGAAAAACTGTTTTTT.

The CDR3 sequence: CASSRGLAGVYGAKNIQYF. In DNA form, the CDR3 reads TGTGCCAGCAGCCGGGGACTAGCGGGAGTATACGGAGCCAAAAACATTCAGTACTTC. The chain carries TRBV19 and TRBJ2-4; 14 bases match TRBD2. V shed 9 bases and J 0 bases; nucleotides not matched to a gene: 13. The CDR3 has 19 residues. From germline, CDR1 is LNHDA and CDR2 SQIVND (reference sequence).

This clone was recorded once. The chain is built from TRBV5-1 and TRBJ2-2, with D possibly being TRBD1 (6 bases). This CDR3 comprises 15 residues. The germline V gene has CDR1 SGHRS and CDR2 YFSETQ. The V gene lost 4 bases and the J gene lost 4 bases, with 14 bases spanning the gap. CDR3 in DNA: TGCGCCAGCAGCCCGAGCACAGGGTCCACCGGGGAGCTGTTTTTT. This encodes CASSPSTGSTGELFF.

This clone occurred once. V is TRBV13 and J is TRBJ2-7; D possibly matches TRBD1 or TRBD2 (5 bases each). Trimming cost V 4 bases and J 1 base, with 11 bases left between them. CDR1 and CDR2 (germline): PRHDT, FYEKMQ (reference sequence). The CDR3 consists of 14 residues. The CDR3 loop reads CASSSRGASYEQYF. The CDR3 region has the DNA TGTGCCAGCAGCTCCCGGGGCGCATCCTACGAGCAGTACTTC.

For this clone: At one of its ends the junction is not consistent with the germline gene, which may arise from a read error. The chain couples TRBV10-3 to TRBJ1-2; D not resolved. Germline CDR1 reads ENHRY; CDR2 reads SYGVKD. The CDR3 sequence is 12 residues long. DNA for the CDR3: TGTGCCATCAGTGAGTTGGGGAAAGGTATCGCATTC. It is translated as CAISELGKGIAF.

The gene calls are TRBV7-6 and TRBJ2-7; D is ambiguous. V lost 5 bases to trimming and J lost 0 bases, with 8 bases between them. CDR1 and CDR2 from the germline V gene are SGHVS and FNYEAQ. The CDR3 is 13 amino acids. CDR3 loop: CASSPPSSYEQYF. CDR3 nucleotides: TGTGCCAGCAGCCCCCCCAGCTCCTACGAGCAGTACTTC.

The J gene is TRBJ1-1, the V gene TRBV19; 10 bases map to TRBD1. The CDR3 is 13 amino acids. The junction had 9 bases not matched to a gene; V was cut back by 11 bases and J by 6 bases. Germline loops: CDR1 LNHDA, CDR2 SQIVND (reference sequence). The CDR3 loop is CAARDRGRAEAFF. In DNA, the CDR3 is TGTGCCGCCAGAGACAGGGGGCGGGCTGAAGCTTTCTTT.

The chain employs TRBV9 and TRBJ2-7; TRBD2 aligns across 10 bases. The ends lost 4 bases at V and 4 bases at J; junction bases unmatched: 17. The CDR3 runs to 18 residues. Germline V gene sequence: CDR1 SGDLS, CDR2 YYNGEE. Here the CDR3 DNA reads TGTGCCAGCAGCCTCCCGGGGAGCGGGAGGGCCGGTGGGTACGAGCAGTACTTC. It translates to CASSLPGSGRAGGYEQYF. The full variable domain, with the rest looked up from reference TRBV9 and TRBJ2-7, is DSGVTQTPKHLITATGQRVTLRCSPRSGDLSVYWYQQSLDQGLQFLIQYYNGEERAKGNILERFSAQQFPDLHSELNLSSLELGDSALYFCASSLPGSGRAGGYEQYFGPGTRLTVT.

The chain carries TRBV10-3 and TRBJ2-3, with 9 bases fitting TRBD1. J lost 0 bases, V lost 7 bases, and 11 bases had no gene match. The CDR3 is made up of 17 amino acids. CDR1 is ENHRY, CDR2 SYGVKD, per germline. The CDR3 region has the DNA TGTGCCATCAAAAGAACAGGGGGCCCCTCTAGCACAGATACGCAGTATTTT. It translates to CAIKRTGGPSSTDTQYF.

This clone was observed many times. V and J are TRBV19 and TRBJ1-5; no clear D gene. The CDR3 consists of 16 residues. In germline, CDR1 is LNHDA, CDR2 SQIVND (reference sequence). V dropped 6 bases and J dropped 9 bases, with 24 bases sitting between them. Here the CDR3 DNA reads TGTGCCAGTAGCTCTACCAGAGGAGAGGGCGGCAGGCCCCAGCATTTT. Protein product: CASSSTRGEGGRPQHF.

The chain combines TRBV7-5 with TRBJ1-5; TRBD1, as called in the table, went unchecked against the DNA. TRBV7-5 represents a pseudogene. This CDR3 contains 14 residues. The CDR3 protein is CVRSFDRSNQPQHF. For the CDR3, the DNA is TGTGTCAGAAGCTTCGACAGGAGCAATCAGCCCCAGCATTTT.

The rearrangement joins TRBV5-1 to TRBJ2-3, with TRBD2 matching 10 bases. Looked up from germline, CDR1 is SGHRS and CDR2 is YFSETQ. Trimming removed 0 bases from V and 3 bases from J; junction bases left unmatched: 4. This CDR3 comprises 16 residues. CDR3 DNA sequence: TGCGCCAGCAGCTTGGGCCTTAGCGGGGGGACAGATACGCAGTATTTT. Translating it yields CASSLGLSGGTDTQYF. Complete variable domain (other parts from reference TRBV5-1 and TRBJ2-3): KAGVTQTPRYLIKTRGQQVTLSCSPISGHRSVSWYQQTPGQGLQFLFEYFSETQRNKGNFPGRFSGRQFSNSRSEMNVSTLELGDSALYLCASSLGLSGGTDTQYFGPGTRLTVL.

The chain recombines TRBV11-2 with TRBJ2-5, with 10 bases matching TRBD2. The CDR3 length is 15 residues. The trim removed 1 base at V and 5 bases at J, leaving 4 bases unmatched. CDR1 SGHAT and CDR2 FQNNGV come from the germline V gene. As DNA, the CDR3 is TGTGCCAGCAGCTTAGGAGCGGGAGGGCCTGAGACCCAGTACTTC. Amino acid sequence: CASSLGAGGPETQYF.

This chain uses TRBV28 with TRBJ1-2; maybe TRBD1 (5 bases). The CDR3 sequence is 13 residues long. V lost 8 bases, J lost 3 bases, and 13 bases lay in between. The germline gives CDR1 MDHEN, CDR2 SYDVKM. Written as DNA, the CDR3 is TGTGCCAGCGCTTTGGACACAGACTATGGCTACACCTTC. Its translation is CASALDTDYGYTF.

The chain joins TRBV7-9 to TRBJ1-1; D not certain. Germline V gene data show CDR1 as SEHNR and CDR2 as FQNEAQ (reference sequence). CDR3 length: 13 amino acids. V dropped 4 bases and J dropped 7 bases, with 13 bases sitting between them. The CDR3, as DNA: TGTGCCAGCAGCTCCCCCAACAGTGATGAAGCTTTCTTT. The encoded protein is CASSSPNSDEAFF.

This chain joins TRBV6-1 and TRBJ2-7; 8 bases are shared with TRBD2. Trimming at V came to 6 bases and at J to 11 bases, leaving 18 bases not matched to a gene. The CDR3 loop spans 15 amino acids. CDR1 MNHNS and CDR2 SASEGT come from the germline V gene. The CDR3 sequence: CASSSRTGGAYVEYF. The CDR3 nucleotides are TGTGCCAGCAGCTCGAGAACGGGGGGGGCCTACGTCGAGTACTTC.

This clone was recorded only once. The genes are TRBV7-6 and TRBJ1-4; TRBD1 is a possible D gene (6 bases). The CDR3 loop spans 14 amino acids. Trimming removed 5 bases from V and 8 bases from J, with 15 bases in between. Germline CDR1 reads SGHVS; CDR2 reads FNYEAQ. This CDR3 reads CASSDDRSGEKLFF. The DNA of the CDR3 is TGTGCCAGCAGCGACGACAGGTCCGGGGAAAAACTGTTTTTT.

The rearrangement uses TRBV19 and TRBJ2-5, with 10 nucleotides matching TRBD2. This CDR3 comprises 15 residues. Germline V lookup: CDR1 LNHDA, CDR2 SQIVND (reference sequence). J gave up 1 base and V 5 bases, and 4 bases lay outside the gene matches. The CDR3: CASSVKRGGQETQYF. The DNA of the CDR3 is TGTGCCAGTAGTGTAAAGCGGGGGGGCCAAGAGACCCAGTACTTC.

The gene calls are TRBV5-1 and TRBJ1-4; 7 nucleotides match TRBD1. The CDR3 is 15 amino acids. Looked up from germline, CDR1 is SGHRS and CDR2 is YFSETQ. Trimming removed 4 bases from V and 6 bases from J; junction bases left unmatched: 9. The CDR3 loop is CASSGGDSWDEKLFF. The DNA of the CDR3 is TGCGCCAGCAGCGGGGGGGACAGTTGGGATGAAAAACTGTTTTTT.

The J gene is TRBJ1-5, the V gene TRBV12-1; TRBD1 is the table's D call, not checked against the DNA. TRBV12-1 is termed a pseudogene. CDR3 length: 18 residues. The CDR3 coding sequence is TGTGCCAGCAGCCTTGGAGGGGGACAGGGTGTTTTCAATCAGCCCCAGCATTTT. Amino acids: CASSLGGGQGVFNQPQHF.

The rearrangement uses TRBV5-1 and TRBJ2-4; 7 positions match TRBD2. This CDR3 contains 14 residues. The germline V gene encodes CDR1 SGHRS and CDR2 YFSETQ. J gave up 8 bases and V 3 bases, and 8 bases lay outside the gene matches. CDR3 residues: CASSYEREKDIQYF. The CDR3 DNA sequence: TGCGCCAGCAGCTATGAGCGGGAAAAGGACATTCAGTACTTC.

This sequence joins TRBV15 and TRBJ2-5; a possible D gene is TRBD1 (5 bases). Germline V gene data show CDR1 as LNHNV and CDR2 as YYDKDF (reference sequence). CDR3 length: 16 amino acids. Trimming removed 0 bases at V and 2 bases at J, with 13 bases between. The CDR3 is CATSRDHPGMQETQYF. Here the CDR3 DNA reads TGTGCCACCAGCAGAGATCATCCAGGGATGCAAGAGACCCAGTACTTC.

This sequence joins TRBV19 and TRBJ2-1; D call uncertain. V was shortened by 6 bases and J by 10 bases, with 7 bases between the two germline ends. The CDR3 loop spans 10 amino acids. Germline V gene data show CDR1 as LNHDA and CDR2 as SQIVND (reference sequence). CDR3 coding DNA: TGTGCCAGTAGGGCGAGGGAGCAGTTCTTC. Its translation: CASRAREQFF.